This T cell receptor beta chain was captured in a study of blood T cell repertoires in COVID-19. Looking at the study overall: Researchers got acute and convalescent COVID-19 samples from the United States, Italy and Spain.

This clone was seen a few times. Trimming removed 1 base from V and 3 bases from J, with 13 bases in between. Germline V CDR1 and CDR2: MDHEN, SYDVKM. The CDR3 runs 16 residues. Repertoires were generated with immunoSEQ multiplex PCR, while TCRdb's copy carries only in-frame clones and drops some. The table lists around 130,000 clones, approximately 90% of them singletons, with about 2% in the top ten. The TCR sequence derives from a man in his 70s with active COVID-19. Sequenced: peripheral blood. This chain joins TRBV28 and TRBJ2-1; a weak D match, TRBD1 (5 bases). CDR3 bases: TGTGCCAGCAGTTTATTCGTAAGGACACACTACAATGAGCAGTTCTTC. It codes for CASSLFVRTHYNEQFF.